This TCR beta chain originates from a study of blood T cells in healthy people across ages. Primed by a sample-barcoded 5' primer and a J-beta primer mix, a second PCR proceeded for about 6 to 11 cycles. TCRdb used MiXCR to reprocess the 5' RACE reads, holding one entry per CDR3 protein. This sample has about 1.8 million distinct CDR3 sequences, with around half found just once. This clonotype was counted between two and nine times. The receptor's source is a middle-aged woman in good health. The sample was blood.

The CDR3 loop reads CASRSSGNQPQHF. The CDR3 DNA reads as TGTGCCAGCAGGTCATCGGGCAATCAGCCCCAGCATTTT. The chain uses TRBV12-3 or TRBV12-4 and TRBJ1-5; no reliable D call. V was clipped by 6 bases and J by 2 bases, with 8 bases between them. CDR3 size: 13 residues.